This T cell receptor (beta chain) was sequenced during a study of graft-versus-host responses after intestinal transplantation. The overall study: Multivisceral, liver-intestinal, or isolated intestinal grafts were transplanted into recipients. Anti-thymocyte globulin induction preceded 2 to 4 years of tacrolimus and steroid maintenance in all recipients.

Study-wide points: Early post-transplant HvG declines tracked with peak circulating GvH clone levels. GvH clones turned up in recipient marrow; some had shown up first in ileum or blood.

CDR1 WNHNN and CDR2 SYGVQD come from the germline V gene (reference sequence). Trimming left V 8 bases short and J 0 bases short, with 13 bases between. The CDR3 has 15 amino acids. Profiling relied on immunoSEQ multiplex PCR, and the TCRdb table lists in-frame clones only, not all of them. The sample holds about 92,000 clones; 75% to 95% are singletons and the top ten take about 6.3%. This clone was detected once. Antigen specificity is unknown. This receptor was taken from a human donor who received an intestinal transplant. The source material was unstimulated CD8+ T cells sorted from spleen or lymph node cells, sampled before intestinal transplant. The V and J genes are TRBV10-1 and TRBJ1-4, with no clear D. CDR3 in amino acids: CASPPPSTTNEKLFF. The CDR3 coding sequence is TGCGCCAGCCCGCCCCCAAGCACAACTAATGAAAAACTGTTTTTT.